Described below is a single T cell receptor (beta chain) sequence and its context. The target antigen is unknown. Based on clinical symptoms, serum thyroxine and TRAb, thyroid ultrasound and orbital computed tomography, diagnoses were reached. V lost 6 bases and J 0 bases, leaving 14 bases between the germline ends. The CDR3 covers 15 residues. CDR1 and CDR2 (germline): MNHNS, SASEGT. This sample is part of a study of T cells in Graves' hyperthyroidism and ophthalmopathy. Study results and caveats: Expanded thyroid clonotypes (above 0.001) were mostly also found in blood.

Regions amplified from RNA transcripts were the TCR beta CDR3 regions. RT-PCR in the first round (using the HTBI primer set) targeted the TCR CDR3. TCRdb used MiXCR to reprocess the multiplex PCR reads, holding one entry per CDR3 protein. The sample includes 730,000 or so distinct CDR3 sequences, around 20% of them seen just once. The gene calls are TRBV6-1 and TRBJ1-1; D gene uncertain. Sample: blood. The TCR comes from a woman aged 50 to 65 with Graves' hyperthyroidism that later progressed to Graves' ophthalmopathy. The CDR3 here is CASSKDWAMNTEAFF. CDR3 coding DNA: TGTGCCAGCAGCAAAGACTGGGCCATGAACACTGAAGCTTTCTTT.